The rows below give T cell receptor beta chains drawn from one sample of a study of blood T cells in healthy people across ages. TCRdb fed the 5' RACE reads into MiXCR, producing one record per CDR3 protein. Of about 1.4 million distinct CDR3 sequences listed, 45% to 70% are singletons. Source material: blood. The receptors come from a man aged 18 to 29 in good health. CDR3s include the opening cysteine and the closing phenylalanine or tryptophan. D genes are given only for firm matches. Not every row has a clone size; where given, it reads once, few, many or a size class.

>TRBJ1-1|NA|NA|TRBV7-7
TGTGCCAGCGCCCAAAGCTCGAACACTGAAGCTTTCTTT
CASAQSSNTEAFF
>TRBJ2-5|NA|NA|TRBV27
TGTGCCAGCAGACAATTGGAGACCCAGTACTTC
CASRQLETQYF
>TRBJ2-7|NA|NA|TRBV11-2
TGTGCCAGCAGCTTCACCAACCTATACGAGCAGTACTTC
CASSFTNLYEQYF
>TRBJ2-3|TRBD2|NA|TRBV27
TGTGCCAGCAGCCCAAGCACGTTTCGGGGGACTAGCTTTAGGACAGATACGCAGTATTTT
CASSPSTFRGTSFRTDTQYF
>TRBJ2-1|NA|NA|TRBV20-1
TGCAGTGCTAGGGGTCTAGTCAATGAGCAGTTCTTC
CSARGLVNEQFF
>TRBJ2-3|TRBD2|few|TRBV10-3
TGTGCCATCGAAGCGGGAGACGCAGATACGCAGTATTTT
CAIEAGDADTQYF
>TRBJ2-7|NA|NA|TRBV14
TGTGCCAGCAGCCAAGTGTCAGGTCTACACGAGCAGTACTTC
CASSQVSGLHEQYF
>TRBJ1-2|NA|NA|TRBV9
TGTGCCAGCAGCGTAGACTTCGGGGGCTACACCTTC
CASSVDFGGYTF
>TRBJ2-4|TRBD1|NA|TRBV29-1
TGCAGCGTTGATAGTGGCAGGGGGCAAAACATTCAGTACTTC
CSVDSGRGQNIQYF
>TRBJ2-7|NA|NA|TRBV3-1
TGTGCCAGCAGCAACAAGATTGTAGGGCTCATCCCGGCCTACGAGCAGTACTTC
CASSNKIVGLIPAYEQYF
>TRBJ2-7|TRBD2|many|TRBV20-1
TGCAGTGCCTCTGTGGGGGGGAAGTACGAGCAGTACTTC
CSASVGGKYEQYF
>TRBJ2-1|NA|NA|TRBV6-5
TGTGCCAGCAGTTACTCGACGCAACACTCCTACAATGAGCAGTTCTTC
CASSYSTQHSYNEQFF
>TRBJ1-5|NA|NA|TRBV21-1
TGTGCCAGCAGCACTTATGAGGGCAATCAGCCCCAGCATTTT
CASSTYEGNQPQHF
>TRBJ2-7|NA|NA|TRBV28
TGTGCCAGCAGTTGGCCGAGGTCGGGGGTGGCGGCCTCCTACGAGCAGTACTTC
CASSWPRSGVAASYEQYF
>TRBJ2-1|NA|NA|TRBV29-1
TGCAGCTTTAGCGTCAGGATTTCGTTTGAGCAGTTCTTC
CSFSVRISFEQFF
>TRBJ2-7|NA|NA|TRBV29-1
TGCAGCGTTGAAGTATCAAGAGGGACCTACGAGCAGTACTTC
CSVEVSRGTYEQYF